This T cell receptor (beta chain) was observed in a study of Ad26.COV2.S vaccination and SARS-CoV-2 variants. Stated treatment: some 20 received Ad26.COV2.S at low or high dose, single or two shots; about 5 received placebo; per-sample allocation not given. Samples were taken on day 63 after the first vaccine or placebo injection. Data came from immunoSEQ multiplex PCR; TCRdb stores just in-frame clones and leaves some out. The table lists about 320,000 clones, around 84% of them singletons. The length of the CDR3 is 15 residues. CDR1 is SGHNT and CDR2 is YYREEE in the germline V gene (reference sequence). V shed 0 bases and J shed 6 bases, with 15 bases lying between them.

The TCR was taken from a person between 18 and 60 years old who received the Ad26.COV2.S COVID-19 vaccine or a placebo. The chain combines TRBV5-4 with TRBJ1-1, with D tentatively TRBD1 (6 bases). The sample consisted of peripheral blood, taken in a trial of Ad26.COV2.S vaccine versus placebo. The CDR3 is CASSLVRDTRAEAFF. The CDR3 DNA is TGTGCCAGCAGCTTGGTGCGGGACACCCGGGCTGAAGCTTTCTTT.